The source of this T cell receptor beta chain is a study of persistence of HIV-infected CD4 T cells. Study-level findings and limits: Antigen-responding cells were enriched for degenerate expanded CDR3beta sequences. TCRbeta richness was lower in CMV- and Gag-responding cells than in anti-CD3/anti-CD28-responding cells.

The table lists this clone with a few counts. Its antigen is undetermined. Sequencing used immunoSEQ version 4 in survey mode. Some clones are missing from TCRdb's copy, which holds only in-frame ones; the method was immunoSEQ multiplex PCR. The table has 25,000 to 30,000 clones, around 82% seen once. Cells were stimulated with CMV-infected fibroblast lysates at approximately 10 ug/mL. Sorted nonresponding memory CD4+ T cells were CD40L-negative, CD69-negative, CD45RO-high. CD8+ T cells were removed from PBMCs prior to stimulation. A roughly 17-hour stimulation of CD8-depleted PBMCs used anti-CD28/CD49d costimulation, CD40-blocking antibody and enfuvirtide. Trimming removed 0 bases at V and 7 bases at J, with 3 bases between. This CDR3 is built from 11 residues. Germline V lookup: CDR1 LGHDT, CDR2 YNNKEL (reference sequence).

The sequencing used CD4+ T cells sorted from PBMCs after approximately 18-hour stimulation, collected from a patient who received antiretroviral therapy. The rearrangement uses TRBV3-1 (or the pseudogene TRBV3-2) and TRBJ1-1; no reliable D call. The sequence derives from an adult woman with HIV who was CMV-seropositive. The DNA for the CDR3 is TGTGCCAGCAGCCAAGAAAATGAAGCTTTCTTT. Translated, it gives CASSQENEAFF.